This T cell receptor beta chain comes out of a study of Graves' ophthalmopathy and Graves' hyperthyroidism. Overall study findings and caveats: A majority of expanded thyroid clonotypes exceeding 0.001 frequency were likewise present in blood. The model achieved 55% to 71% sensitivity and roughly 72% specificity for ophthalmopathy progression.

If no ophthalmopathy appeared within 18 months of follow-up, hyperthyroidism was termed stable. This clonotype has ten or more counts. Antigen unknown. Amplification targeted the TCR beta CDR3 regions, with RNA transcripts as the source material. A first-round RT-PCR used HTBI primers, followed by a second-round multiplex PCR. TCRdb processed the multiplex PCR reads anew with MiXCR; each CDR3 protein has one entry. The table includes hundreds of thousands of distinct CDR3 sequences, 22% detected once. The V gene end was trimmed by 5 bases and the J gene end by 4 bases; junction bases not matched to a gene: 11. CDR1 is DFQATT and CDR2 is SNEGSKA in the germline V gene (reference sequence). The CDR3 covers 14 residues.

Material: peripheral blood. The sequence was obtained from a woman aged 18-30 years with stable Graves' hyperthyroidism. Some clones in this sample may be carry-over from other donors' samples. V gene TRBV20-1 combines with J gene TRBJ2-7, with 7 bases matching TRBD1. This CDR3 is CSAPDRDRLYEQYF. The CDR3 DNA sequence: TGCAGTGCTCCCGACAGGGATAGGTTGTACGAGCAGTACTTC.